This T cell receptor beta chain was captured in a study of cytomegalovirus exposure and HLA in healthy donors. CDR3 length equals 13 residues. Trimming removed 3 bases at V and 6 bases at J, with 11 bases between. Per the germline V gene, CDR1 is SGHNT and CDR2 is YENEEA. Study results and caveats: Most TCRs appeared rarely, but some public TCRs recurred in many donors. Productive rates of about 87% or about 30% were seen for most TCR beta V segments in an earlier analysis. A later analysis linked a missense variant in DCLRE1C to the trimming of TCR beta V and J genes.

Primers: 60 Vbeta forward and 13 Jbeta reverse. Repertoires were generated with immunoSEQ multiplex PCR, while TCRdb's copy carries only in-frame clones and drops some. The sample has around 150,000 clones, 88% seen once. With regard to this clone: The antigen remains undetermined.

The source of this sequence is a woman aged 40-49 years in good health and CMV-seronegative. The J gene is TRBJ1-1, the V gene TRBV11-3; D may be TRBD1 (5 bases). Input material: PBMCs. The CDR3 DNA follows: TGTGCCAGCAGCTTGGGGTGGGGGGCTGAAGCTTTCTTT. The encoded protein is CASSLGWGAEAFF.